This T cell receptor beta chain was captured in a study of shared clonotypes between healthy human individuals (dated by TCRdb to the early 2020s). About the full investigation: A couple of women and a few men aged 18 to 49 years were included in the cohort. Each donor's leukapheresis produced roughly between about 0.9 and 9.5 billion PBMCs. To increase sequencing depth and limit assay-specific biases, TCR repertoire library preparation and sequencing were carried out by different laboratories using diverse techniques. For each donor, three plates each were used for CD4 naive and CD4 memory, two plates were used for CD8 naive, and one plate was used for CD8 memory. The study deeply sequenced blood TCR repertoires of about 5 healthy adults to estimate repertoire size and the extent of clonotype sharing between individuals. General findings and caveats noted by the study authors: Because the study included a small number of donors, the genetic and exposure-history diversity represented was limited. Rarefaction of sorted-subset datasets indicated incomplete sequencing despite the large sequencing depth. Clonotypes shared by all four sorted-subset donors showed higher generation probabilities than non-shared clonotypes. Sharing across four donors was observed for approximately 5% of naive CD4, about 3.2% of naive CD8, 2% to 2.5% of memory CD4, and roughly 0.4% of memory CD8 clonotypes. Based on pairwise subsampling, the degree of clonotype sharing among donors was expected to be affected by sequencing depth. Sampling was restricted to blood, and TCR repertoires in tissues likely differ from the TCR repertoires found in blood. Naive subsets generally had larger estimated clonotype richness than memory subsets.

The donors were healthy, HIV-negative adults who had no recently reported acute infections or vaccinations. Only Caucasian adults living in Nashville, Tennessee, USA were represented among the donors. CD4+ T cells were enriched by magnetic negative selection, after which naive cells were positively selected on CD45RA and the negative fraction was taken as the memory subset. Blood was collected by leukapheresis, and PBMCs were isolated by Ficoll-Histopaque density gradient centrifugation and then cryopreserved in liquid nitrogen vapor phase. Analytical flow cytometry was used to check the purity and quantity of each magnetically sorted T cell population. Each sorted fraction had its genomic DNA isolated and then quantified by UV absorbance on a Nanodrop 2000c. The V end gives up 2 bases and the J end 2 bases, leaving 5 bases in the junction not matched to a gene. From the cysteine through the phenylalanine, the CDR3 covers 15 amino acids. CDR3 DNA is the only sequence kept; it has 45 bases, read in frame from the first base. Based on the germline V gene (reference sequence), the CDR1 and CDR2 sequences are SEHNR and FQNEAQ.

This clone was detected only once. Its antigen is still unknown. No much larger clonotype is one base removed from it; base qualities were not supplied. Using the deep immunoSEQ assay, TCR CDR3 regions were amplified from genomic DNA by multiplex PCR. Extracted genomic DNA from each cell subset was spread evenly across all wells of several immunoSEQ 96-well plates, with each plate serving as a replicate. For sorted subsets, approximately 200 ng of genomic DNA, equivalent to 30,000 or so T cell genomes, went into each replicate PCR. Purified libraries were measured with a Qubit 3.0 fluorometer, size-checked on a Bioanalyzer 2100, and measured again with the KAPA Library Quantification kit. Every immunoSEQ 96-well plate was sequenced on a separate single-read 150-cycle Illumina NextSeq 550 flow cell. The study's processing was this. Because only junctional sequences without quality scores were contained in the immunoSEQ output, filtering matching that applied to full-length reads could not be performed. To assign V/J genes and CDR3, sequences were annotated against IMGT germline references using PyIR, a Python wrapper for IgBLAST v1.9. Reads were removed for weak V/J assignments (E-value above 1e-6), missing CDR3, stop codons, out-of-frame junctions, or ambiguous translated residues. V3J clonotypes were defined as sequences sharing an identical inferred V gene, J gene, and CDR3 amino acid sequence. Percentage overlap between repertoires was computed as shared unique clonotypes divided by the size of the smaller repertoire. Repertoire richness was assessed with RTK rarefaction, the Chao1 estimator, and Recon v2.1 estimates of unobserved clonotypes. For all TCRbeta clonotypes obtained by the gDNA method from four donors, generation probabilities were computed with OLGA. Not all clones reach the TCRdb copy of this immuneACCESS table, which keeps in-frame sequences only. Checked studies attribute under half of the gap to unresolved V genes and leave the rest unexplained. The V and J calls and the clone size are those of that table, but D and trimming were determined from the DNA. The sample has 2.5 million or so clones on record, 90% to 95% of them singletons. In total, the top ten clones hold about 0.13% of the sample.

The TCR originated in a man between 18 and 35 years old in good health. The rearrangement joined TRBV7-9 to TRBJ2-7; TRBD1 matches 8 bases in the middle. The sample consisted of naive CD4+ T cells sorted from blood. The meaning of the sample's cell subset or site label: CD45RA+ positively selected. The CDR3 corresponds to CASSLSAGGTYEQYF. The nucleotide sequence reads as follows: TGTGCCAGCAGCTTATCGGCAGGGGGCACCTACGAGCAGTACTTC.